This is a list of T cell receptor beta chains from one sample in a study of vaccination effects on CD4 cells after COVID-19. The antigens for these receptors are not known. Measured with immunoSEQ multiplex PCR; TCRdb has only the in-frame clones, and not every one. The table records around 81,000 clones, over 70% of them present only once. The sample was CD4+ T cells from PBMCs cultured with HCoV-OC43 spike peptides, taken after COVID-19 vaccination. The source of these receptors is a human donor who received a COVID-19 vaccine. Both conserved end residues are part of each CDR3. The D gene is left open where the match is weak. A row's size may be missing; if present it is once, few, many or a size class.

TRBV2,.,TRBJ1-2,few,CASRPIISYGYTF,TGTGCCAGCAGGCCCATAATAAGCTATGGCTACACCTTC
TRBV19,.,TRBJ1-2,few,CASSIGRYYGYTF,TGTGCCAGTAGTATCGGCAGATACTATGGCTACACCTTC
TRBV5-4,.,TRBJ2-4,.,CATATKGSSQNIQYF,TGTGCCACCGCCACAAAGGGGTCCTCCCAAAACATTCAGTACTTC
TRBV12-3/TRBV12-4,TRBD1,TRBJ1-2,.,CASNPTGGGGYTF,TGTGCCAGCAACCCGACAGGGGGAGGGGGCTACACCTTC
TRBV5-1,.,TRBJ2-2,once,CASSLVGGNTGELFF,TGCGCCAGCAGCTTGGTAGGGGGGAACACCGGGGAGCTGTTTTTT
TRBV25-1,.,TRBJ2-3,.,CASSEAGSDTQYF,TGTGCCAGCAGTGAGGCAGGTTCAGATACGCAGTATTTT
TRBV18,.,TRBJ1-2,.,CASSPEGGGGLRGYTF,TGTGCCAGCTCACCAGAAGGCGGAGGGGGACTAAGGGGCTACACCTTC
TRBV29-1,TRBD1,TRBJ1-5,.,CSVESWLGTGGPSHQPQHF,TGCAGCGTTGAAAGTTGGTTGGGGACAGGGGGCCCTTCTCATCAGCCCCAGCATTTT
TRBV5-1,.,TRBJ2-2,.,CASRSGGTNTGELFF,TGCGCCAGCAGAAGTGGGGGGACGAACACCGGGGAGCTGTTTTTT
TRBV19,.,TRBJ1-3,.,CASSMGHINSGNTIYF,TGTGCCAGTAGTATGGGACACATAAACTCTGGAAACACCATATATTTT
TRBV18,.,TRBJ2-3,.,CASSPLDPQLSTDTQYF,TGTGCCAGCTCACCCTTAGATCCACAACTCAGCACAGATACGCAGTATTTT
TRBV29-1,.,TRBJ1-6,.,CSAQRDPNSPLHF,TGCAGCGCTCAGCGGGACCCTAATTCACCCCTCCACTTT
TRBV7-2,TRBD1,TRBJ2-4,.,CASSLVGGTGKAKNIQYF,TGTGCCAGCAGCTTAGTCGGAGGGACAGGGAAAGCCAAAAACATTCAGTACTTC
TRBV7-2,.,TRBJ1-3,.,CASSLGWGGNTIYF,TGTGCCAGCAGCTTAGGCTGGGGTGGAAACACCATATATTTT
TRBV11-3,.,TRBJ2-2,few,CASSPNSLNTGELFF,TGTGCCAGCAGTCCAAACTCGTTGAACACCGGGGAGCTGTTTTTT
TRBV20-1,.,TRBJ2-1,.,CSASLGGSYNEQFF,TGCAGTGCTAGTCTTGGGGGATCCTACAATGAGCAGTTCTTC
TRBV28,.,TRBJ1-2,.,CASLTTGTHYGYTF,TGTGCCAGCCTTACTACAGGGACCCACTATGGCTACACCTTC
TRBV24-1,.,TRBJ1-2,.,CATSERTGYGYTF,TGTGCCACCAGTGAGCGGACGGGCTATGGCTACACCTTC